This record covers a single T cell receptor (beta chain). What it recognizes is unknown. CDR3 length: 14 amino acids. CDR1 MDHEN and CDR2 SYDVKM come from the germline V gene. The ends lost 6 bases at V and 4 bases at J; junction bases unmatched: 9. The data are from a study of cytomegalovirus exposure and HLA in healthy donors. The study, taken as a whole, reports: A few chains tied to CMV proved CMV antigen-specific in vitro. Certain indistinguishable V segments, among them TRBV6-2 and TRBV6-3, were excluded. HLA alleles showed associations with about 15,000 TCR beta sequences in a later analysis, at a 0.05 false discovery rate.

The PCR contained 60 Vbeta and 13 Jbeta primers. Repertoires were generated with immunoSEQ multiplex PCR, while TCRdb's copy carries only in-frame clones and drops some. There are 100,000 to 150,000 clones in the sample; 15% occur only once, and 1.9% lies in the top ten. Likely unrecorded immune exposures existed in these nominally healthy donors. This TCR came from a woman aged 18-30 years in good health and CMV-seronegative. The sequenced sample was PBMCs. V is TRBV28 and J is TRBJ2-7; TRBD1 matches 7 bases. In DNA, the CDR3 is TGTGCCAGCAGCCTGGGACAGCGAACTTACGAGCAGTACTTC. Translated: CASSLGQRTYEQYF.